What follows is one TCR beta chain and its context. The junction had 6 bases not matched to a gene; V was cut back by 4 bases and J by 2 bases. There are 15 residues in the CDR3. The germline CDR1 and CDR2 sequences are SGHRS and YFSETQ. Assay: immunoSEQ multiplex PCR; the TCRdb copy retains only in-frame clones and omits some. Of about 180,000 clones detected, roughly 87% appear once; the ten largest clones hold approximately 9.1%. The data stem from a study of blood T cell repertoires in COVID-19. Study background: Samples representing acute and convalescent COVID-19 were sourced from the United States, Italy and Spain.

The TCR originated in a woman aged 65 to 85 with acute or convalescent COVID-19. The sample comprised peripheral blood. The rearrangement joins TRBV5-1 to TRBJ2-7; 10 bases fit TRBD1. CDR3 sequence: CASSDTGTGAYEQYF. Here the CDR3 DNA reads TGCGCCAGCAGCGATACCGGGACAGGGGCCTACGAGCAGTACTTC.